Listed below are T cell receptor beta chains from one sample, sequenced in a study of T cell responses to AZD1222 COVID-19 vaccine. Using immunoSEQ multiplex PCR, the repertoire was profiled, and TCRdb retains in-frame clones only, with some absent. Seen here are roughly 140,000 clones, 80% to 95% observed once, and the top ten hold under 4%. Sample: peripheral blood, taken 28 days after the second AZD1222 dose. All receptors derive from an adult who received the AZD1222 COVID-19 vaccine. Each CDR3 is given without its conserved first and last residue. Each record gives: clone size, V gene, CDR3 protein. Clone size is given for some rows only: seen once, a few or many times, or a class if the clone is expanded.

once TRBV27 ASRGLAGANEQF
- TRBV7-6 ASSQDLNTEAF
- TRBV6-5 ASSWGGGYT
- TRBV27 ASSKTGQETQY
- TRBV10-3 AISGTYEQY
- TRBV6-5 ASSYETASTDTQY
- TRBV6-5 ASSTSGPYEQY
- TRBV15 ATSRAGTEETQY
- TRBV9 ASSVDGGEPNTEAF
- TRBV6-1 ASSEAGGLTLRPQH
- TRBV2 ASSERGTNYGYT
- TRBV5-8 ASSTGTDSTNEKLF
- TRBV5-1 ASSLGEYEQY
- TRBV11-3 ASSGVERDTQY
- TRBV7-2 ASSITSGDYNEQF
- TRBV11-3 ASSLGTSGGNHEQF
- TRBV5-4 ASSQPLGEQY
- TRBV19 ASSRTGEQF